This T cell receptor beta chain is from a study of T cell responses to AZD1222 COVID-19 vaccine. In regard to this clone: Its target is unknown.

Sequencing was performed with immunoSEQ multiplex PCR; in TCRdb, only in-frame clones are kept and a portion is missing. The table has 130,000 to 150,000 clones, 90% seen once. General study results and limits: The study found Spike-specific TCR breadth and depth rose after two AZD1222 doses. In all cases, repertoires were sampled only after the peak T cell response.

The CDR3 contains 15 residues. Looked up from germline, CDR1 is LNHDA and CDR2 is SQIVND (reference sequence). Trimming cost V 3 bases and J 5 bases, with 17 bases left between them. The sequence was collected from an adult in good health. The gene calls are TRBV19 and TRBJ2-7; TRBD2 might be the D (6 bases). This specimen was peripheral blood, taken on day 0 of AZD1222 vaccination. The CDR3 DNA follows: TGTGCCAGTAGTATGAGGCGGGATCTCTCTGACGAGCAGTACTTC. Amino acid sequence: CASSMRRDLSDEQYF.